The clone carrying this T cell receptor beta chain was detected only a few times. The CDR3 loop spans 15 amino acids. Trimming shortened V by 0 bases and J by 1 base, and 6 bases separated the two germline ends. The germline V gene has CDR1 MNHEY and CDR2 SVGAGI. This specimen comes from a study of blood T cell repertoires in COVID-19. Study-level information: COVID-19 samples collected from the United States, Italy and Spain covered acute and convalescent phases. T cells, B-cell-depleted T cells, or PBMCs supplied cDNA or gDNA.

The authors' processing: Estimates of nucleated cell counts were drawn from the amplification of reference gene primers. TCRdb keeps only in-frame clones here, not all; method: immunoSEQ multiplex PCR. The V and J calls and clone size come from that table; D and trimming were worked out from the DNA. The sample yields under 200,000 clones, around 77% seen once. This TCR was recovered from a man aged 65-85 years with acute or convalescent COVID-19. The chain couples TRBV6-5 to TRBJ2-2; tentative D call: TRBD2 (5 bases). Sequencing was performed on peripheral blood. CDR3 coding DNA: TGTGCCAGCAGTTACTCGGCGGGGAACACCGGGGAGCTGTTTTTT. This sequence encodes CASSYSAGNTGELFF.